A single sample gave rise to the 28 T cell receptor beta chains below, sequenced in a study of T cell responses to AZD1222 COVID-19 vaccine. TCRdb's copy holds only in-frame clones and misses some; the assay was immunoSEQ multiplex PCR. The table shows about 120,000 clones, with roughly 92% occurring only once. The sequencing here drew on peripheral blood, taken 28 days after the second AZD1222 dose. All receptors come from an adult who received the AZD1222 COVID-19 vaccine.

The rearrangement uses TRBV6-2 or TRBV6-3 and TRBJ1-2; D call uncertain. Trimming removed 6 bases at V and 4 bases at J, with 12 bases between. The CDR3 is made up of 13 amino acids. Looked up from germline, CDR1 is MNHEY and CDR2 is SVGEGT. CDR3 amino acids: CASSPAGPYGYTF. Written as DNA, the CDR3 is TGTGCCAGCAGCCCCGCGGGTCCCTATGGCTACACCTTC.

J is TRBJ1-1 and V is TRBV3-1 (or the pseudogene TRBV3-2), with D perhaps TRBD1 (6 bases). V lost 0 bases, J lost 5 bases, and 16 bases lay in between. Germline V gene sequence: CDR1 LGHDT, CDR2 YNNKEL (reference sequence). The CDR3 totals 16 residues. The CDR3 sequence: CASSQDGGGSRTEAFF. DNA of the CDR3: TGTGCCAGCAGCCAAGATGGGGGGGGCTCGCGGACTGAAGCTTTCTTT.

The chain uses TRBV21-1 and TRBJ2-1; TRBD2, the table's D call, lacks a check against the DNA. TRBV21-1 is marked as a pseudogene. This CDR3 is 15 amino acids long. The CDR3 here is CASSKVMRLYNEQFF. In DNA, the CDR3 is TGTGCCAGCAGCAAAGTAATGAGGCTCTACAATGAGCAGTTCTTC.

The chain is built from TRBV5-5 and TRBJ1-2; D unclear. From germline, CDR1 is SGHKS and CDR2 YYEKEE (reference sequence). The V gene lost 4 bases and the J gene lost 4 bases, with 11 bases spanning the gap. The CDR3 has 13 amino acids. The CDR3 DNA follows: TGTGCCAGCAGCCCTACGTCAGCCTATGGCTACACCTTC. Protein sequence: CASSPTSAYGYTF.

This clone was recorded once. This rearrangement joins TRBV21-1 to TRBJ2-7; TRBD2, the table's D call, lacks a check against the DNA. TRBV21-1 is labeled a pseudogene. The CDR3 has 17 residues. The CDR3 nucleotides are TGTGCCAGCAGCAAAATACGCCTAGCGGGGGGCCCCTACGAGCAGTACTTC. Protein sequence: CASSKIRLAGGPYEQYF.

The chain employs TRBV4-2 and TRBJ2-7; no firm D call. CDR3 length equals 14 residues. CDR1 is LGHNA and CDR2 is YNFKEQ in the germline V gene. Trimming shortened V by 0 bases and J by 6 bases, and 12 bases separated the two germline ends. The CDR3 DNA sequence: TGTGCCAGCAGCCAAGACCCCCCAGGAATCGAGCAGTACTTC. Translating it yields CASSQDPPGIEQYF.

The V gene is TRBV7-8, the J gene TRBJ1-2; D is unclear. V lost 6 bases and J lost 4, with 9 bases in between. The CDR3 runs 12 residues. Germline-derived CDR1 and CDR2 are SGHVS and FQNEAQ. In DNA, the CDR3 is TGTGCCAGCAGTCCGCCGCCCTATGGCTACACCTTC. It translates to CASSPPPYGYTF.

The chain is built from TRBV6-5 and TRBJ2-3; D is perhaps TRBD1 or TRBD2 (6 bases each). CDR3 length: 14 residues. Germline V lookup: CDR1 MNHEY, CDR2 SVGAGI. V was trimmed by 6 bases and J by 6 bases, leaving 16 bases between them. The DNA of the CDR3 is TGTGCCAGCAGCAGACTAGGGGGGTCCGATACGCAGTATTTT. It codes for CASSRLGGSDTQYF.

The chain has TRBV6-5 and TRBJ2-2; D perhaps matches TRBD1 (7 bases). Trimming stripped 6 bases from V and 4 bases from J, with 12 bases between. The CDR3 sequence is 14 residues long. Germline V CDR1 and CDR2: MNHEY, SVGAGI. This CDR3 reads CASRRDSRTGELFF. Written as DNA, the CDR3 is TGTGCCAGCAGGCGGGACAGTCGCACCGGGGAGCTGTTTTTT.

This clone appeared a single time. The chain couples TRBV30 to TRBJ1-1, with D unresolved. Trimming stripped 0 bases from V and 5 bases from J, with 10 bases between. The CDR3 is 13 amino acids. Germline CDR1 reads GTSNPN; CDR2 reads SVGIG (reference sequence). CDR3 sequence: CAWSVGRRTEAFF. CDR3 coding DNA: TGTGCCTGGAGTGTCGGCAGGAGAACTGAAGCTTTCTTT. Supplemented by reference TRBV30 and TRBJ1-1, the full variable domain reads SQTIHQWPATLVQPVGSPLSLECTVEGTSNPNLYWYRQAAGRGLQLLFYSVGIGQISSEVPQNLSASRPQDRQFILSSKKLLLSDSGFYLCAWSVGRRTEAFFGQGTRLTVV.

The V and J genes are TRBV2 and TRBJ2-5; the D gene is possibly TRBD2 (7 bases). V lost 3 bases and J lost 2, with 16 bases in between. The CDR3 extends over 16 amino acids. Germline CDR1 reads SNHLY; CDR2 reads FYNNEI. This CDR3 reads CASSERWTAGQETQYF. DNA for the CDR3: TGTGCCAGCAGTGAGAGGTGGACAGCGGGGCAAGAGACCCAGTACTTC.

The V and J genes are TRBV6-6 and TRBJ2-7; TRBD2 matches 8 bases. The CDR3 covers 13 residues. The V and J ends lost 5 bases and 2 bases, in that order; junction bases with no gene match: 2. Germline loops: CDR1 MNHNY, CDR2 SVGAGI (reference sequence). The CDR3 nucleotides read TGTGCCAGCAGTCCGCGGGGGGCCTACGAGCAGTACTTC. This translates into CASSPRGAYEQYF.

The V call is TRBV7-2, the J call TRBJ2-7; a possible D gene is TRBD1 (5 bases). Trimming left V 1 base short and J 6 bases short, with 10 bases between. CDR1 is SGHTA, CDR2 FQGNSA, per germline. This CDR3 is 13 amino acids long. The CDR3 loop reads CASSLDRRAEQYF. CDR3 DNA: TGTGCCAGCAGCTTAGATCGCAGGGCCGAGCAGTACTTC.

V is TRBV7-3 and J is TRBJ2-3, with no clear D. CDR3 length equals 15 residues. Germline CDR1 and CDR2: SGHTA and FQGTGA. Trimming left V 3 bases short and J 0 bases short, with 10 bases between. CDR3 residues: CASSFDRTSTDTQYF. CDR3 DNA: TGTGCCAGCAGCTTTGACCGAACTAGCACAGATACGCAGTATTTT. The complete variable domain, with remaining parts taken from reference TRBV7-3 and TRBJ2-3, reads GAGVSQTPSNKVTEKGKYVELRCDPISGHTALYWYRQSLGQGPEFLIYFQGTGAADDSGLPNDRFFAVRPEGSVSTLKIQRTERGDSAVYLCASSFDRTSTDTQYFGPGTRLTVL.

The chain recombines TRBV7-3 with TRBJ2-7; no clear D. Germline loops: CDR1 SGHTA, CDR2 FQGTGA. Trimming removed 5 bases at V and 6 bases at J, with 14 bases between. CDR3 size: 13 residues. The CDR3 sequence: CASSVGFTGEQYF. CDR3 nucleotides: TGTGCCAGCAGCGTGGGCTTCACCGGCGAGCAGTACTTC.

V is TRBV7-2 and J is TRBJ2-3; D is ambiguous. Germline loops: CDR1 SGHTA, CDR2 FQGNSA. V was cut by 5 bases and J by 0 bases, with 21 bases left in between. There are 18 residues in the CDR3. CDR3 sequence reads: CASSLKTSIRRSTDTQYF. CDR3 in DNA: TGTGCCAGCAGCCTTAAGACCTCTATCAGGAGAAGCACAGATACGCAGTATTTT.

This chain uses TRBV7-2 with TRBJ2-1; tentative D call: TRBD2 (6 bases). In germline, CDR1 is SGHTA, CDR2 FQGNSA. V shed 5 bases and J shed 4 bases, with 9 bases lying between them. This CDR3 has 13 amino acids. CDR3 protein: CASSAGTYNEQFF. The CDR3 nucleotides are TGTGCCAGCAGCGCCGGGACTTACAATGAGCAGTTCTTC.

The gene calls are TRBV9 and TRBJ1-1, with 7 bases identical to TRBD1. This CDR3 spans 15 amino acids. Germline-derived CDR1 and CDR2 are SGDLS and YYNGEE. The V and J ends lost 4 bases and 5 bases, in that order; junction bases with no gene match: 11. The chain's CDR3 is CASSQKPRGRTEAFF. The DNA for the CDR3 is TGTGCCAGCAGCCAGAAGCCCAGGGGGAGGACTGAAGCTTTCTTT.

V and J are TRBV7-9 and TRBJ2-2, with 12 positions matching TRBD2. The CDR3 is 16 residues long. From germline, CDR1 is SEHNR and CDR2 FQNEAQ (reference sequence). V lost 5 bases, J lost 6 bases, and 7 bases stayed unmatched. CDR3 DNA: TGTGCCAGCAGCCCCCGGGCTAGCGGGGGGGCCGGGGAGCTGTTTTTT. Its protein product is CASSPRASGGAGELFF.

The gene calls are TRBV2 and TRBJ1-6; the D gene is possibly TRBD1 (6 bases). There are 18 residues in the CDR3. Germline CDR1 SNHLY, CDR2 FYNNEI. Trimming pared 6 bases from V and 0 bases from J, leaving 18 bases between. CDR3 amino acids: CASSHGQRASSYNSPLHF. In DNA, the CDR3 is TGTGCCAGCAGCCATGGACAGCGAGCTTCCTCCTATAATTCACCCCTCCACTTT. The full variable domain, its missing parts supplied by reference TRBV2 and TRBJ1-6, is EPEVTQTPSHQVTQMGQEVILRCVPISNHLYFYWYRQILGQKVEFLVSFYNNEISEKSEIFDDQFSVERPDGSNFTLKIRSTKLEDSAMYFCASSHGQRASSYNSPLHFGNGTRLTVT.

The chain uses TRBV7-2 and TRBJ2-5, with no clear D. The CDR3 covers 12 residues. Germline CDR1 is SGHTA and CDR2 is FQGNSA. The V gene lost 2 bases and the J gene lost 6 bases, with 7 bases spanning the gap. The CDR3 reads CASSLFVQTQYF. DNA of the CDR3: TGTGCCAGCAGCTTATTTGTGCAGACCCAGTACTTC.

The chain couples TRBV6-5 to TRBJ1-4, with D uncertain. Trimming pared 5 bases from V and 8 bases from J, leaving 6 bases between. The germline CDR1 and CDR2 sequences are MNHEY and SVGAGI. CDR3 length equals 11 residues. CDR3: CASSQQEKLFF. In DNA, the CDR3 is TGTGCCAGCAGTCAACAGGAAAAACTGTTTTTT.

The chain joins TRBV7-3 to TRBJ2-5, with D unresolved. CDR1 SGHTA and CDR2 FQGTGA come from the germline V gene. The CDR3 has 13 amino acids. V lost 2 bases, J lost 0 bases, and 4 bases lay in between. The CDR3 sequence: CASSLGNQETQYF. In DNA form, the CDR3 reads TGTGCCAGCAGCTTAGGGAACCAAGAGACCCAGTACTTC.

This clone was observed a few times. The J gene is TRBJ1-6, the V gene TRBV30; the D is unclear. CDR3 length: 12 amino acids. The V gene's germline CDR1 is GTSNPN and CDR2 SVGIG (reference sequence). V lost 2 bases and J lost 13, with 12 bases in between. CDR3 coding DNA: TGTGCCTGGAGTAGTGGTCAACCCCCCCTCCACTTT. Protein product: CAWSSGQPPLHF. The full variable domain, completed using reference TRBV30 and TRBJ1-6, is SQTIHQWPATLVQPVGSPLSLECTVEGTSNPNLYWYRQAAGRGLQLLFYSVGIGQISSEVPQNLSASRPQDRQFILSSKKLLLSDSGFYLCAWSSGQPPLHFGNGTRLTVT.

The rearrangement uses TRBV6-2 or TRBV6-3 and TRBJ2-7, with 7 positions matching TRBD1. CDR1 and CDR2 (germline): MNHEY, SVGEGT. V shed 8 bases, J shed 2 bases, and the junction held 9 bases outside the gene matches. This CDR3 has 14 amino acids. The CDR3 DNA reads TGTGCCAGCGGCCCTCAGGGGGTCCCCTACGAGCAGTACTTC. Translating it yields CASGPQGVPYEQYF.

This sequence joins TRBV6-5 and TRBJ1-3, with 8 nucleotides matching TRBD1. Germline V CDR1 and CDR2: MNHEY, SVGAGI. The CDR3 is 15 amino acids. The V segment lost 5 bases and the J segment 4 bases; nucleotides outside the gene matches: 7. CDR3 DNA sequence: TGTGCCAGCAGTATGGACAGGGTAATCGGAAACACCATATATTTT. It translates to CASSMDRVIGNTIYF.

J is TRBJ2-1 and V is TRBV5-4, with 7 bases aligning to TRBD2. Germline V CDR1 and CDR2: SGHNT, YYREEE (reference sequence). V trimming: 1 base; J trimming: 8 bases; junction bases outside the gene matches: 3. There are 13 residues in the CDR3. CDR3 sequence reads: CASSLRGVDEQFF. The CDR3 DNA reads TGTGCCAGCAGCTTGCGGGGGGTGGATGAGCAGTTCTTC. Full variable domain (outside the CDR3, taken from reference TRBV5-4 and TRBJ2-1): ETGVTQSPTHLIKTRGQQVTLRCSSQSGHNTVSWYQQALGQGPQFIFQYYREEENGRGNFPPRFSGLQFPNYSSELNVNALELDDSALYLCASSLRGVDEQFFGPGTRLTVL.

The rearrangement uses TRBV6-5 and TRBJ2-7, with D hard to call. Germline V CDR1 and CDR2: MNHEY, SVGAGI. V was shortened by 6 bases and J by 2 bases, with 11 bases between the two germline ends. This CDR3 contains 13 residues. CDR3 protein: CASRGGSTYEQYF. For the CDR3, the DNA is TGTGCCAGCAGAGGCGGCAGCACCTACGAGCAGTACTTC.